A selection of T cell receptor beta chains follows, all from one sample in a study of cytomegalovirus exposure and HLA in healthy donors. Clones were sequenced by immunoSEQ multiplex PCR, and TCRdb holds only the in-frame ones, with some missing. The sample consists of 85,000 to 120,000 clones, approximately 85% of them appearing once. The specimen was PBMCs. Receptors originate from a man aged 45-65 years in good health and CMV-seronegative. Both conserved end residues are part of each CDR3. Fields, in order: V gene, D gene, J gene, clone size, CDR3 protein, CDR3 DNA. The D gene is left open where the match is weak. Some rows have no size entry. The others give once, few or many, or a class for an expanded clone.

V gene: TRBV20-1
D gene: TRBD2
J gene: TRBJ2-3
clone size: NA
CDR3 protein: CSLAGTDTQYF
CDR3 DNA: TGCAGTTTAGCGGGGACAGATACGCAGTATTTT

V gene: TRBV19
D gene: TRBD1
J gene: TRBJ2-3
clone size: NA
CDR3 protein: CASSIPQGTGIVTDTQYF
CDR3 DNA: TGTGCCAGTAGTATCCCGCAGGGGACAGGGATAGTCACAGATACGCAGTATTTT

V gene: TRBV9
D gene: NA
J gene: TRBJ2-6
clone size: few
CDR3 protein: CASSVQGNLAGANVLTF
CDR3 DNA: TGTGCCAGCAGCGTACAGGGAAACCTAGCTGGGGCCAACGTCCTGACTTTC

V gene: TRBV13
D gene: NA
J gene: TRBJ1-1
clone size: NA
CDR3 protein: CASSLIETEAFF
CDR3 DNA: TGTGCCAGCAGCTTAATTGAGACTGAAGCTTTCTTT

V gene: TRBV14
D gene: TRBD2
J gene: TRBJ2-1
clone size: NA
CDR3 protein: CASSQWRGSPVDEQFF
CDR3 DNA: TGTGCCAGCAGCCAATGGCGGGGGTCCCCCGTCGATGAGCAGTTCTTC

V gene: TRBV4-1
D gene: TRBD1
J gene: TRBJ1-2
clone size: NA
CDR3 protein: CASSPGTDFQPGYTF
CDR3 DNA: TGCGCCAGCAGCCCGGGGACAGACTTCCAACCTGGCTACACCTTC

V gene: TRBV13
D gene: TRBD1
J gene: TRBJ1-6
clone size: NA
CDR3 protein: CASSLRQGGSYNSPLHF
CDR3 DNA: TGTGCCAGCAGCTTAAGGCAGGGGGGATCTTATAATTCACCCCTCCACTTT

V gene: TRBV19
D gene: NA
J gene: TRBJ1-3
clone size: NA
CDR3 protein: CASSSPFSLGRISGNTIYF
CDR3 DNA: TGTGCCAGTAGCAGTCCCTTCAGTTTGGGCCGGATCTCTGGAAACACCATATATTTT

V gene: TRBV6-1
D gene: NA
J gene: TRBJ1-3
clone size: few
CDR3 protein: CASSRTVTSGNTIYF
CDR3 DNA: TGTGCCAGCAGTAGGACAGTTACCTCTGGAAACACCATATATTTT

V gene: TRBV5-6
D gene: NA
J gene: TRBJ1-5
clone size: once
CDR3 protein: CASSLVQFNQPQHF
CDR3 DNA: TGTGCCAGCAGCTTGGTTCAGTTCAATCAGCCCCAGCATTTT

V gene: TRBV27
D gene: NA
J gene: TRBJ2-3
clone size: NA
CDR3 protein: CASSLWRGADTQYF
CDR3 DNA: TGTGCCAGCAGTTTATGGAGGGGAGCAGATACGCAGTATTTT

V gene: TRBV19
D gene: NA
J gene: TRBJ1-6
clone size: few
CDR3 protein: CASRYRDSYNSPLHF
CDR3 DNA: TGTGCCAGTAGATACCGGGACTCCTATAATTCACCCCTCCACTTT

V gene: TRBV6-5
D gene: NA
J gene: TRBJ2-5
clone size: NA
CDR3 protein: CATGVGGETQYF
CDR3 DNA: TGTGCCACAGGTGTTGGTGGCGAGACCCAGTACTTC

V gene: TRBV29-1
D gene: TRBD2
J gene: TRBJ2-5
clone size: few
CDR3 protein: CSVEGLAGETQYF
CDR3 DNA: TGCAGCGTTGAAGGACTAGCGGGGGAGACCCAGTACTTC

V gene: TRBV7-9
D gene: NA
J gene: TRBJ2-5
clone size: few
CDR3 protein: CASSLNRDRGETQYF
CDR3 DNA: TGTGCCAGCAGCTTAAATAGGGATCGGGGAGAGACCCAGTACTTC

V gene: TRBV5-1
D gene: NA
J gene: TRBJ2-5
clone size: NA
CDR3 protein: CASSLSGVGETQYF
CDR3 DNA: TGCGCCAGCAGCTTATCCGGGGTCGGAGAGACCCAGTACTTC

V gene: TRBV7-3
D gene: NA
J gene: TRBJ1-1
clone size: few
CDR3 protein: CASSLSGNTEAFF
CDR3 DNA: TGTGCCAGCAGCTTAAGCGGGAACACTGAAGCTTTCTTT

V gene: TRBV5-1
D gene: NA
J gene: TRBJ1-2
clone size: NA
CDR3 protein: CASSPKGGNYGYTF
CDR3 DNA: TGCGCCAGCAGCCCTAAAGGGGGAAACTATGGCTACACCTTC

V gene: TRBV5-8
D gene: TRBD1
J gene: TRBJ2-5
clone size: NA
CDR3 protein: CASSSGQGEETQYF
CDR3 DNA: TGTGCCAGCAGCTCCGGACAGGGGGAAGAGACCCAGTACTTC

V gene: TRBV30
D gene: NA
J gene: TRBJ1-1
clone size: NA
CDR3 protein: CAWRGIRGGLNTEAFF
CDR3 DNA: TGTGCCTGGAGGGGGATTCGGGGGGGCCTAAACACTGAAGCTTTCTTT

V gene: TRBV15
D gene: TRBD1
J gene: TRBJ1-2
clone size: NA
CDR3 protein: CATSRDRYPGGHGYTF
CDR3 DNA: TGTGCCACCAGCAGAGATCGGTACCCAGGGGGGCATGGCTACACCTTC

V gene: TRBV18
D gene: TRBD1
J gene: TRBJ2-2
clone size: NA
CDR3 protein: CASSSSGTGDTGELFF
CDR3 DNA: TGTGCCAGCTCATCGTCCGGGACAGGGGACACCGGGGAGCTGTTTTTT

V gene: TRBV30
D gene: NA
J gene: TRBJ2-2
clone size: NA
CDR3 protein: CAWKAGITGELFF
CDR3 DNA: TGTGCCTGGAAGGCAGGGATAACCGGGGAGCTGTTTTTT

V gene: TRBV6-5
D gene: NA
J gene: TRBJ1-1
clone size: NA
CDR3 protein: CASSRPGGNTEAFF
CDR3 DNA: TGTGCCAGCAGCCGGCCGGGAGGGAACACTGAAGCTTTCTTT

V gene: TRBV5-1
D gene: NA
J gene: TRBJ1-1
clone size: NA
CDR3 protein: CASSLSGGNTEAFF
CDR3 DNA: TGCGCCAGCAGCCTGTCCGGGGGGAACACTGAAGCTTTCTTT

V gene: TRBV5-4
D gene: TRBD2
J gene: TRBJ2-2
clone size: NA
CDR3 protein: CASSWERGAETGELFF
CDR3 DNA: TGTGCCAGCAGCTGGGAGCGGGGGGCCGAAACCGGGGAGCTGTTTTTT

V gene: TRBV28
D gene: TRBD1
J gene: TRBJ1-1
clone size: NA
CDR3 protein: CASTRTGDENTEAFF
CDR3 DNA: TGTGCCAGCACCAGGACAGGGGACGAGAACACTGAAGCTTTCTTT

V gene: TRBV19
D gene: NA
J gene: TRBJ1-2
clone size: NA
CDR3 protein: CASSTGGRGYTF
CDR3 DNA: TGTGCCAGTAGTACGGGGGGTCGAGGCTACACCTTC

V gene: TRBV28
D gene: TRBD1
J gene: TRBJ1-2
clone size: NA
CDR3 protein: CASSLRTGRGYTF
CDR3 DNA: TGTGCCAGCAGTTTAAGGACAGGGAGGGGCTACACCTTC

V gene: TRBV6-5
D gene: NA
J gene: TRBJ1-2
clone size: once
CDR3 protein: CASRSRAGGYTF
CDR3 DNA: TGTGCCAGCAGATCGCGAGCAGGGGGCTACACCTTC

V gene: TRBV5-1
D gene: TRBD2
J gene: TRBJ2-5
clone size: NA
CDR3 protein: CASSLVGGGAQETQYF
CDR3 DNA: TGCGCCAGCAGCTTGGTCGGCGGGGGGGCCCAGGAGACCCAGTACTTC

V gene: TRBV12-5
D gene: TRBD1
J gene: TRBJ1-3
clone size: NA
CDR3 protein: CASGQGAGNTIYF
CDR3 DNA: TGTGCTAGTGGGCAGGGGGCTGGAAACACCATATATTTT

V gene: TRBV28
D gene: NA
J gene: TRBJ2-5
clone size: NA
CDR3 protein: CASSDETDKYQETQYF
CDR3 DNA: TGTGCCAGCAGTGATGAGACAGACAAGTACCAAGAGACCCAGTACTTC

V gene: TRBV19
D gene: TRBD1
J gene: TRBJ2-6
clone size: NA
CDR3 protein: CASGQGSSGANVLTF
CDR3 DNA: TGTGCCAGCGGACAGGGTTCTTCTGGGGCCAACGTCCTGACTTTC

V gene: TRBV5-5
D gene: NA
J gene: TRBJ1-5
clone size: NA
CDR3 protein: CASSVGQLNQPQHF
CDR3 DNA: TGTGCCAGCAGCGTGGGACAACTTAATCAGCCCCAGCATTTT

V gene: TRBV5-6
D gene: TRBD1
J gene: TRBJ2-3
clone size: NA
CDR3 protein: CASRPTGGSTDTQYF
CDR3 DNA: TGTGCCAGCAGGCCCACAGGGGGCAGCACAGATACGCAGTATTTT

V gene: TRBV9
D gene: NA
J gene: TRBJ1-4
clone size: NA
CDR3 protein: CASSAGVGGGEKLFF
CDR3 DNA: TGTGCCAGCAGCGCGGGGGTAGGGGGGGGTGAAAAACTGTTTTTT